This TCR beta chain derives from a study of cytomegalovirus exposure and HLA in healthy donors. Study-level points and caveats: Productive rates of about 87% or about 30% were seen for most TCR beta V segments in an earlier analysis. In a later analysis, at a false discovery rate of 0.05, some 15,000 TCR beta sequences were associated with HLA alleles.

At the time of sampling, donors were nominally healthy, though unrecorded immune exposures were likely. Germline CDR1 reads SGHRS; CDR2 reads YFSETQ. Unmatched junction bases numbered 1, after V lost 3 bases and J lost 2 bases. CDR3 size: 13 residues. Remarks on this clone: As yet, its antigen is unknown.

The PCR had 60 Vbeta and 13 Jbeta primers. Profiling relied on immunoSEQ multiplex PCR, and the TCRdb table lists in-frame clones only, not all of them. This sample has about 69,000 clones, with 74% found just once. The sample consisted of PBMCs. The chain links TRBV5-1 to TRBJ1-2; 7 bases match TRBD1. This receptor was identified in a woman in her sixties in good health and CMV-seropositive. The DNA of the CDR3 is TGCGCCAGCAGCTCGACAGGGAACTATGGCTACACCTTC. It yields the protein CASSSTGNYGYTF.